This T cell receptor (beta chain) was profiled in a study of T cells after yellow fever vaccination. The germline gives CDR1 GTSNPN, CDR2 SVGIG (reference sequence). V dropped 4 bases and J dropped 1 base, with 13 bases sitting between them. This CDR3 spans 14 amino acids. TCRdb independently ran MiXCR on the 5' RACE reads; one entry per CDR3 protein. The sample yields 450,000 to 550,000 distinct CDR3 sequences, roughly a fifth seen once. This sequence joins TRBV30 and TRBJ1-2; the D gene is possibly TRBD1 (6 bases). This sequence originates from a man younger than 35 who received the YFV17D yellow fever vaccine. Sequencing was performed on PBMCs, taken 21 days after the first yellow fever vaccination. The chain's CDR3 is CAWIVAGVNYGYTF. DNA of the CDR3: TGTGCCTGGATTGTGGCAGGGGTTAACTATGGCTACACCTTC.